A selection of T cell receptor beta chains follows, all from one sample in a study of radiotherapy plus CTLA-4 blockade in lung cancer. This table comes from immunoSEQ multiplex PCR, and its TCRdb copy is limited to in-frame clones, with some not included. Altogether about 110,000 clones are present, around 84% being singletons, with the ten largest covering around 3%. The sequenced sample was peripheral blood, obtained from a patient treated with radiotherapy plus ipilimumab. The receptor source for this set is a human donor with non-small cell lung cancer that progressed on radiotherapy plus ipilimumab. Some clones in this sample may be carry-over from other donors' samples. CDR3s include the opening cysteine and the closing phenylalanine or tryptophan. D genes are given only for firm matches. Not all rows give a size; the values are once, few, many and, for expanded clones, a class.

>TRBJ1-1|NA|TRBV6-1|12|few
CASSTGTRKAFF
TGTGCCAGCAGTACGGGGACGCGTAAGGCTTTCTTT
>TRBJ1-1|NA|TRBV25-1|11|NA
CASARNTEAFF
TGTGCCAGCGCCAGGAACACTGAAGCTTTCTTT
>TRBJ1-4|NA|TRBV19|16|NA
CASSITHRATNEKLFF
TGTGCCAGTAGTATCACACACAGGGCAACTAATGAAAAACTGTTTTTT
>TRBJ2-1|NA|TRBV5-1|14|NA
CASSSTLTYNEQFF
TGCGCCAGCAGCTCGACACTTACCTACAATGAGCAGTTCTTC
>TRBJ1-5|NA|TRBV5-1|14|once
CASSLGELNQPQHF
TGCGCCAGCAGCTTGGGGGAGCTCAATCAGCCCCAGCATTTT
>TRBJ2-7|NA|TRBV19|11|NA
CASADRYEQYF
TGTGCCAGTGCGGACAGATACGAGCAGTACTTC
>TRBJ2-7|TRBD2|TRBV6-5|14|once
CASMSAGGFYVQYF
TGTGCCAGCATGTCCGCGGGGGGATTCTACGTGCAGTACTTC
>TRBJ1-2|TRBD1|TRBV7-3|15|once
CASSPPGQGSYGYTF
TGTGCCAGCAGCCCCCCGGGACAGGGTAGCTATGGCTACACCTTC
>TRBJ2-7|NA|TRBV28|15|few
CASSFYRDPYYEQYF
TGTGCCAGCAGTTTTTACCGGGACCCTTACTACGAGCAGTACTTC
>TRBJ2-7|NA|TRBV29-1|11|NA
CSVETAYEQYF
TGCAGCGTGGAAACGGCCTACGAGCAGTACTTC
>TRBJ2-4|NA|TRBV7-2|13|NA
CASSLWVANIQYF
TGTGCCAGCAGCTTATGGGTGGCAAACATTCAGTACTTC
>TRBJ1-1|NA|TRBV20-1|11|few
CSARDLGEAFF
TGCAGTGCTAGAGATTTGGGGGAAGCTTTCTTT
>TRBJ1-2|TRBD1|TRBV5-1|16|NA
CASSHGTGIIYDGYTF
TGCGCCAGCAGCCATGGGACAGGGATCATATATGATGGCTACACCTTC
>TRBJ1-5|TRBD1|TRBV7-9|14|NA
CASSSRTGLQPQHF
TGTGCCAGCAGCTCCCGGACAGGGCTTCAGCCCCAGCATTTT
>TRBJ1-2|NA|TRBV6-1|14|many
CASTEFGGLGGYTF
TGTGCCAGCACTGAGTTTGGGGGGCTGGGGGGCTACACCTTC
>TRBJ1-1|NA|TRBV9|14|NA
CASSVVEWNTEAFF
TGTGCCAGCAGCGTAGTGGAGTGGAACACTGAAGCTTTCTTT
>TRBJ1-1|NA|TRBV7-2|14|NA
CASSRERQSTEAFF
TGTGCCAGCAGCCGCGAGAGGCAGTCCACTGAAGCTTTCTTT
>TRBJ1-3|TRBD1|TRBV5-1|14|NA
CASSLGQGESQIYF
TGCGCCAGCAGCTTGGGACAGGGCGAATCCCAGATATATTTT
>TRBJ1-1|TRBD1|TRBV4-2|16|NA
CASSLRTGIVNTEAFF
TGTGCCAGCAGCCTGAGGACAGGGATAGTGAACACTGAAGCTTTCTTT
>TRBJ1-5|TRBD1|TRBV28|19|NA
CASSSPWGDRGNSNQPQHF
TGTGCCAGCAGTTCCCCCTGGGGGGACAGGGGAAATAGCAATCAGCCCCAGCATTTT
>TRBJ2-7|TRBD2|TRBV10-2|15|few
CASSESGLAGREQYF
TGCGCCAGCAGTGAGTCGGGACTAGCGGGAAGGGAGCAGTACTTC
>TRBJ1-3|NA|TRBV5-4|14|NA
CASSLGQLWKHHIF
TGTGCCAGCAGCTTGGGACAACTCTGGAAACACCATATATTT
>TRBJ1-5|TRBD1|TRBV7-9|17|NA
CASSLAVTGGSQWPQHF
TGTGCCAGCAGCTTAGCTGTGACAGGGGGCTCCCAATGGCCCCAGCATTTT
>TRBJ2-5|TRBD2|TRBV4-2|15|NA
CASSRSSGDLETQYF
TGTGCCAGCAGCCGAAGTAGCGGGGATTTAGAGACCCAGTACTTC
>TRBJ1-5|NA|TRBV15|16|NA
CATSRDRWGRDQPQHF
TGTGCCACCAGCAGAGATAGGTGGGGCCGGGATCAGCCCCAGCATTTT
>TRBJ2-2|TRBD2|TRBV4-3|17|NA
CASSQGLAGGFTGELFF
TGCGCCAGCAGCCAGGGTTTAGCGGGGGGGTTCACCGGGGAGCTGTTTTTT
>TRBJ2-5|NA|TRBV5-4|15|NA
CASSFWGGEGETQYF
TGTGCCAGCAGCTTTTGGGGGGGCGAAGGAGAGACCCAGTACTTC
>TRBJ2-3|NA|TRBV7-2|17|NA
CASSQYMRPGHNNTQYF
TGTGCCAGCAGCCAATATATGCGGCCGGGACATAACAATACGCAGTATTTT
>TRBJ2-3|NA|TRBV4-3|15|NA
CASSQDEVLRETQYF
TGCGCCAGCAGCCAAGATGAAGTTTTGAGGGAGACGCAGTATTTT
>TRBJ2-5|TRBD1|TRBV5-1|14|once
CASSWTGVQETQYF
TGCGCCAGCAGCTGGACAGGGGTCCAAGAGACCCAGTACTTC
>TRBJ1-1|NA|TRBV7-7|13|NA
CASSSGLNTEAFF
TGTGCTAGCAGCTCGGGCCTGAACACTGAAGCTTTCTTT
>TRBJ1-1|TRBD1|TRBV7-2|14|once
CASSFGQGPTEAFF
TGTGCCAGCAGCTTCGGACAGGGGCCCACTGAAGCTTTCTTT
>TRBJ2-4|TRBD2|TRBV2|18|NA
CASSERRTSGVAKNIQYF
TGTGCCAGCAGTGAAAGGCGGACTAGCGGGGTAGCCAAAAACATTCAGTACTTC
>TRBJ2-5|TRBD1|TRBV5-6|13|NA
CASSRDRQETQYF
TGTGCCAGCAGCCGGGACAGGCAAGAGACCCAGTACTTC
>TRBJ1-1|NA|TRBV11-2|12|NA
CASSKVRGEAFF
TGTGCCAGCAGCAAAGTCAGAGGTGAAGCTTTCTTT
>TRBJ1-4|NA|TRBV7-2|13|NA
CASSPGTRTWLFF
TGTGCCAGCAGCCCCGGGACAAGGACGTGGCTGTTTTTT
>TRBJ1-2|TRBD1|TRBV6-6|15|NA
CASRPPRDRARGYTF
TGTGCCAGCAGACCCCCCCGGGACAGGGCCCGGGGCTACACCTTC
>TRBJ2-5|NA|TRBV7-9|17|NA
CASSSTGTKTRQETQYF
TGTGCCAGCAGCTCTACAGGGACAAAGACGCGACAAGAGACCCAGTACTTC